These 18 T cell receptor beta chains were sequenced from one sample in a study of blood T cell repertoires in COVID-19. Profiled with immunoSEQ multiplex PCR; TCRdb holds only in-frame clones, not every one. The table lists 100,000 or so clones, 65% to 90% of them singletons, with approximately 2.6% in the top ten. Source material: PBMCs or T cells enriched from blood (not recorded which). The receptors originated from a woman between 45 and 65 years old who had recovered from COVID-19.

The chain recombines TRBV6-5 with TRBJ1-3; TRBD1 aligns across 10 bases. The V segment lost 6 bases and the J segment 4 bases; nucleotides outside the gene matches: 6. Germline assignment: CDR1 MNHEY and CDR2 SVGAGI. There are 15 residues in the CDR3. The CDR3 loop reads CASRGTGATGNTIYF. Written as DNA, the CDR3 is TGTGCCAGCAGAGGGACAGGGGCGACAGGAAACACCATATATTTT.

This chain links TRBV27 with TRBJ2-1, with 12 bases matching TRBD2. The CDR3 is 16 residues long. Germline values: CDR1 MNHEY, CDR2 SMNVEV (reference sequence). Germline trimming cut 3 bases from V and 8 bases from J; bases unmatched to any gene: 8. In DNA form, the CDR3 reads TGTGCCAGCAGTTTCGTTCTAGCGGGGGGGCCTTATGAGCAGTTCTTC. It specifies CASSFVLAGGPYEQFF.

The chain uses TRBV19 and TRBJ1-6; 8 bases match TRBD1. The ends lost 6 bases at V and 9 bases at J; junction bases unmatched: 7. This CDR3 spans 14 amino acids. Germline CDR1 is LNHDA and CDR2 is SQIVND (reference sequence). The CDR3 spells CASSETGAGSPLHF. DNA of the CDR3: TGTGCCAGTAGCGAGACAGGGGCGGGTTCACCCCTCCACTTT.

This sequence joins TRBV7-6 and TRBJ2-7; TRBD1 agrees at 7 bases. CDR3 length equals 15 residues. With V trimmed by 5 bases and J by 3 bases, 10 bases remained unmatched. Per the germline V gene, CDR1 is SGHVS and CDR2 is FNYEAQ. The CDR3: CASSEQGLGGYEQYF. In DNA form, the CDR3 reads TGTGCCAGCAGCGAACAGGGGTTAGGGGGCTACGAGCAGTACTTC.

The chain joins TRBV28 to TRBJ1-1; D perhaps matches TRBD1 (5 bases). This CDR3 spans 17 amino acids. Germline V lookup: CDR1 MDHEN, CDR2 SYDVKM. The V and J ends lost 5 bases and 0 bases respectively, with 19 bases between them. The CDR3: CASSPSGLNALNTEAFF. The CDR3 bases are TGTGCCAGCAGTCCCTCGGGACTCAATGCGTTGAACACTGAAGCTTTCTTT.

V usage is TRBV9 and J usage is TRBJ1-3, with no clear D. This CDR3 comprises 13 residues. CDR1 SGDLS and CDR2 YYNGEE come from the germline V gene. Trimming took 2 bases from V and 1 from J, leaving 4 bases between them. CDR3 sequence: CASSVPSGNTIYF. The CDR3, as DNA: TGTGCCAGCAGCGTTCCTTCTGGAAACACCATATATTTT. Drawing the rest from reference TRBV9 and TRBJ1-3, the complete variable domain is DSGVTQTPKHLITATGQRVTLRCSPRSGDLSVYWYQQSLDQGLQFLIQYYNGEERAKGNILERFSAQQFPDLHSELNLSSLELGDSALYFCASSVPSGNTIYFGEGSWLTVV.

V usage is TRBV9 and J usage is TRBJ2-7, with 13 bases aligning to TRBD2. The CDR3 totals 16 residues. Germline CDR1 and CDR2: SGDLS and YYNGEE. Trimming took 5 bases from V and 7 from J; bases not matched to a gene: 12. The CDR3 region has the DNA TGTGCCAGCAGTCGGACTAGCGGGAGTCTCCTGGGTGAGCAGTACTTC. Translation gives CASSRTSGSLLGEQYF.

The V and J genes are TRBV18 and TRBJ1-6; 7 nucleotides match TRBD1. Losses at the gene ends were 6 bases for V and 7 bases for J; bases not matched to a gene: 6. The CDR3 is 14 residues long. Germline lookup yields CDR1 KGHSH and CDR2 LQKENI. The CDR3, as DNA: TGTGCCAGCTCCTTAGGGACAGAAAATTCACCCCTCCACTTT. Translated, it gives CASSLGTENSPLHF.

This clone appeared once. The chain links TRBV21-1 to TRBJ1-2; the DNA was not compared with TRBD1, the D call given in the table. TRBV21-1 is a documented pseudogene. CDR3 size: 13 residues. The CDR3 DNA follows: TGTGCCAGCAGCGAAAACAGGAGTCAGGGCTACACCTTC. This encodes CASSENRSQGYTF.

The chain couples TRBV28 to TRBJ1-5, with D perhaps matching TRBD1 (6 bases). The germline gives CDR1 MDHEN, CDR2 SYDVKM. V was shortened by 10 bases and J by 4 bases, with 20 bases between the two germline ends. There are 15 residues in the CDR3. The CDR3 DNA reads TGTGCCACGTATGGTTTAGGACAGTGGAATCAGCCCCAGCATTTT. Protein product: CATYGLGQWNQPQHF.

The CDR3 loop reads CASSFSDEQYF. CDR3 bases: TGCGCCAGCAGCTTCTCGGACGAGCAGTACTTC. This chain links TRBV5-1 with TRBJ2-7; D remains unclear. The CDR3 sequence is 11 residues long. The germline CDR1 and CDR2 sequences are SGHRS and YFSETQ. V dropped 2 bases and J dropped 5 bases, with 5 bases sitting between them.

The chain employs TRBV28 and TRBJ1-1; 9 bases map to TRBD1. Germline V gene data show CDR1 as MDHEN and CDR2 as SYDVKM. There are 14 residues in the CDR3. Trimming removed 6 bases from V and 6 bases from J; junction bases left unmatched: 8. As DNA, the CDR3 is TGTGCCAGCAGAATACAGGGGGCGCTGGCTGAAGCTTTCTTT. Translation gives CASRIQGALAEAFF.

The chain carries TRBV9 and TRBJ2-3; TRBD2 agrees at 9 bases. The CDR3 is 16 amino acids. Germline CDR1 and CDR2: SGDLS and YYNGEE. V was clipped by 0 bases and J by 3 bases; unmatched bases: 5. CDR3 bases: TGTGCCAGCAGCGTAGAGAGTAGCGGGAGAACAGATACGCAGTATTTT. The encoded protein is CASSVESSGRTDTQYF.

The chain recombines TRBV3-1 (or the pseudogene TRBV3-2) with TRBJ1-2; 10 bases align to TRBD1. Looked up from germline, CDR1 is LGHDT and CDR2 is YNNKEL (reference sequence). With V trimmed by 1 base and J by 4 bases, 9 bases remained unmatched. The CDR3 has 17 residues. Written as DNA, the CDR3 is TGTGCCAGCAGCCAAGGACAGGGGGCTACCTATGGCTATGGCTACACCTTC. Its protein product is CASSQGQGATYGYGYTF.

This clone was counted a single time. J is TRBJ2-2 and V is TRBV18, with TRBD2 matching 10 bases. The CDR3 loop spans 16 amino acids. The V gene end was trimmed by 2 bases and the J gene end by 3 bases; junction bases not matched to a gene: 3. The germline gives CDR1 KGHSH, CDR2 LQKENI. The CDR3 loop is CASSPFLAGDTGELFF. CDR3 DNA sequence: TGTGCCAGCTCACCATTCCTAGCGGGAGACACCGGGGAGCTGTTTTTT.

A few counts support this clone. The chain recombines TRBV18 with TRBJ1-2; tentative D call: TRBD1 (5 bases). The CDR3 has 17 amino acids. Germline assignment: CDR1 KGHSH and CDR2 LQKENI. V lost 2 bases and J 6 bases, leaving 22 bases between the germline ends. CDR3: CASSPRWAAGTENGYTF. CDR3 coding DNA: TGTGCCAGCTCACCAAGGTGGGCGGCGGGGACCGAAAATGGCTACACCTTC.

The genes are TRBV15 and TRBJ1-2, with 8 positions matching TRBD1. CDR1 is LNHNV and CDR2 is YYDKDF in the germline V gene (reference sequence). The CDR3 is 12 amino acids. With 5 bases clipped from V and 7 bases from J, the junction kept 3 bases outside the gene matches. CDR3 sequence: CATSQGARGYTF. CDR3 sequence (DNA): TGTGCCACCAGCCAGGGGGCGCGTGGCTACACCTTC.

The CDR3 DNA is TGTGCCTGGACCAAAGCAAGGGGGACTGAAAAACTGTTTTTT. This codes for CAWTKARGTEKLFF. This chain links TRBV30 with TRBJ1-4; tentative D call: TRBD1 (6 bases). Germline-derived CDR1 and CDR2 are GTSNPN and SVGIG (reference sequence). V was clipped by 4 bases and J by 7 bases, with 16 bases between them. This CDR3 region has 14 residues.